This TCR beta chain was identified in a study of blood T cell repertoires in COVID-19. The wider study: COVID-19 samples, acute and convalescent, were from the United States, Italy and Spain. The analysed material was cDNA or gDNA that came from T cells, B-cell-depleted T cells, or PBMCs.

As processed by the authors: Amplification of reference gene primers was used by the study to estimate nucleated cell counts. Method: immunoSEQ multiplex PCR; TCRdb's copy keeps in-frame clones and lacks some. V, J and clone size reflect that table, while D and trimming were determined from the DNA. The sample holds about 170,000 clones; approximately 83% are singletons and the top ten take about a tenth. CDR1 SGHAT and CDR2 FQNNGV come from the germline V gene. The V and J ends lost 7 bases and 6 bases respectively, with 18 bases between them. The CDR3 runs to 15 residues. The genes are TRBV11-2 and TRBJ2-2, with D tentatively TRBD2 (5 bases). This clonotype was sampled from a man in his 70s with active or convalescent COVID-19. Sample: peripheral blood. The CDR3 loop reads CASTLSGSYSGELFF. CDR3 in DNA: TGTGCCAGCACCCTCAGCGGATCCTACTCCGGGGAGCTGTTTTTT.